This T cell receptor beta chain originates from a study of read filtering for tumor transcriptome and immune sequencing. Study at large: DNase treatment preceded whole-transcriptome library preparation. IR-seq gave about 4 to 10.27 million TCR reads per sample; RNA-seq gave roughly 80 to 1273.

From roughly 390 ng of RNA, a library with molecular barcoded alpha/delta and beta/gamma adaptors was made. TCRdb fed the reads into MiXCR, producing one record per CDR3 protein. Here the sample spans 20,000 to 30,000 distinct CDR3 sequences, roughly 20% being singletons. Notes on this clonotype: Its antigen is unidentified. The junction differs from germline at one of its ends, possibly a read error.

Overall study results and limits: The sorted CD138-negative fraction was a mixed bone marrow immune population, not purified T cells. RNA-seq captured clonotypes less deeply and reliably than IR-seq.

The CDR3 has 14 residues. CDR1 and CDR2 (germline): MGHDK, SYGVNS. This sequence joins TRBV25-1 and TRBJ2-1, with 12 bases lining up with TRBD2. The sequenced material came from a population of CD138-negative cells sorted from bone marrow. This clonotype was sampled from a donor at least 40 years old with multiple myeloma. For the CDR3, the DNA is TGTGCCCGCAGACTAGCGGGAGTCCTTAGTGGGCAGTTCTTC. This sequence encodes CARRLAGVLSGQFF.